The present entry profiles one TCR beta chain with its context. This sample is part of a study of blood T cell repertoires in COVID-19. Across the study: Samples of COVID-19 (acute and convalescent) were obtained from the United States, Italy and Spain. Sources were T cells, B-cell-depleted T cells, or PBMCs; the material itself was cDNA or gDNA.

CDR1 and CDR2 from the germline V gene are SQVTM and ANQGSEA. CDR3 length equals 15 residues. Trimming took 0 bases from V and 2 from J, leaving 13 bases between them. The authors' processing: Amplification with reference gene primers provided the estimates of nucleated cell counts. Method: immunoSEQ multiplex PCR; TCRdb's copy keeps in-frame clones and lacks some. V and J calls plus clone size are reproduced from that table; the DNA served to infer D and trimming. The data contain around 500,000 clones, 75% to 90% of them singletons. Sample: peripheral blood. This TCR came from a human donor in a cohort sampled during active COVID-19. This rearrangement joins TRBV29-1 to TRBJ1-1; D is possibly TRBD1 (5 bases). Here the CDR3 reads CSVEDGTGRNTEAFF. Here the CDR3 DNA reads TGCAGCGTTGAAGATGGAACAGGACGAAACACTGAAGCTTTCTTT.